This T cell receptor (beta chain) was found in a study of shared clonotypes between healthy human individuals. Study-level points and caveats: Few donors limited the genetic and exposure-history diversity represented. Relative to their counterparts shared across all four donors, non-shared clonotypes exhibited diminished generation probabilities.

As to this clone: The antigen is not known.

The assay was carried out at the deep level. The authors' processing: Junction-only immunoSEQ data arrived without quality scores, meaning filtering differed. The protocol was immunoSEQ multiplex PCR, while the TCRdb copy is restricted to in-frame clones and leaves out a portion. V, J and clone size are taken as reported in that table, and D and trimming were inferred from the DNA itself. The sample lists over a million clones, 95% to 97% seen once, with roughly 1.1% in the top ten. This TCR was recovered from a man aged 25 to 40 in good health. Sequencing input: naive CD4+ T cells sorted from blood. Specified subset: CD45RA+ positively selected.

The CDR3 DNA sequence: TGCGCCAGCAGCCCGAATCTTCCAGCGGGGACAAACAATGAGCAGTTCTTC. Protein: CASSPNLPAGTNNEQFF. This sequence joins TRBV5-1 and TRBJ2-1, with a tentative D call TRBD2 (7 bases). Trimming left V 4 bases short and J 5 bases short, with 22 bases between. From germline, CDR1 is SGHRS and CDR2 YFSETQ. The CDR3 runs 17 residues.